The source of this T cell receptor beta chain is a study of cytomegalovirus exposure and HLA in healthy donors. General study results and limits: Generally TCR sequences proved uncommon, though certain public TCRs appeared in numerous donors.

Worth noting for this clone: Its antigen is not identified.

The donors were members of the validation cohort, which comprised about 120 subjects and was separate from the first cohort of 670 or so subjects. Generated by immunoSEQ multiplex PCR, the TCRdb table keeps only in-frame clones and is missing some. The data hold some 110,000 clones, with approximately 91% observed a single time. CDR1 is LNHDA and CDR2 is SQIVND in the germline V gene (reference sequence). V trimming: 5 bases; J trimming: 5 bases; junction bases outside the gene matches: 4. CDR3 length: 13 residues. The source is a man in his late teens or twenties in good health and CMV-seropositive. The sequenced sample was PBMCs. This rearrangement joins TRBV19 to TRBJ1-1, with 8 positions matching TRBD1. CDR3 DNA: TGTGCCAGTAGTTACAGGGGGGAGACTGAAGCTTTCTTT. It codes for CASSYRGETEAFF.